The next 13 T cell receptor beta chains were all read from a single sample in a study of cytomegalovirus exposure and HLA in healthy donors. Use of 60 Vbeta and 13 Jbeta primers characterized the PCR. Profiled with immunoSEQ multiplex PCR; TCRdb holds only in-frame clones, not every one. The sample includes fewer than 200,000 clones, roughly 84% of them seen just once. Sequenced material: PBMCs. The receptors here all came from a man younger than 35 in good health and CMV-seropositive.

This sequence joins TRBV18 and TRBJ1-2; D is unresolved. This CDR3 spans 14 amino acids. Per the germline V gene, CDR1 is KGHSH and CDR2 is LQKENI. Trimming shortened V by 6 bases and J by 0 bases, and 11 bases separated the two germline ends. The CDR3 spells CASSHRAANYGYTF. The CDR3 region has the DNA TGTGCCAGCTCGCACAGAGCAGCTAACTATGGCTACACCTTC.

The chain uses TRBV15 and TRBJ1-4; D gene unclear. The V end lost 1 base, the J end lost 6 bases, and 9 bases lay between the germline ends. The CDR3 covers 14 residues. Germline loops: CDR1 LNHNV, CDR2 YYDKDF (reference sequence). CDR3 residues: CATSRAGTDEKLFF. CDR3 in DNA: TGTGCCACCAGCAGAGCGGGAACCGATGAAAAACTGTTTTTT.

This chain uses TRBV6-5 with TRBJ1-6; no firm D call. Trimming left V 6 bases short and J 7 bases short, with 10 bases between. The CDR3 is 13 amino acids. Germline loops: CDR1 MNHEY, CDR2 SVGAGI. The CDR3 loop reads CASRLRANSPLHF. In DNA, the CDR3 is TGTGCCAGCAGGTTGAGGGCCAATTCACCCCTCCACTTT.

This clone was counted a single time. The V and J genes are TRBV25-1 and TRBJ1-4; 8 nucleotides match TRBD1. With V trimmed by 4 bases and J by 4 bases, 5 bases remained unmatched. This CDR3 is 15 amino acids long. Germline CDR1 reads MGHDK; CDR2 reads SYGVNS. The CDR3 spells CASSGWDRINEKLFF. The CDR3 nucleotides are TGTGCCAGCAGTGGGTGGGACAGGATTAATGAAAAACTGTTTTTT.

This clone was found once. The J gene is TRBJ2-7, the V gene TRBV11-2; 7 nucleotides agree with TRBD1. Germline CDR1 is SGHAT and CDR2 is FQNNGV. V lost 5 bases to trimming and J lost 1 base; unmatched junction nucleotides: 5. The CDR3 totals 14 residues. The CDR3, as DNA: TGTGCCAGCAGCAAAGACAGGGCATCCTACGAGCAGTACTTC. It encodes CASSKDRASYEQYF.

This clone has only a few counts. CDR3 amino acids: CASSPPTSGVETQYF. DNA of the CDR3: TGTGCCAGCAGTCCCCCGACTAGCGGGGTAGAGACCCAGTACTTC. The rearrangement links TRBV6-6 to TRBJ2-5; 11 nucleotides agree with TRBD2. Germline-derived CDR1 and CDR2 are MNHNY and SVGAGI (reference sequence). The CDR3 covers 15 residues. Losses at the gene ends were 5 bases for V and 4 bases for J; bases not matched to a gene: 6.

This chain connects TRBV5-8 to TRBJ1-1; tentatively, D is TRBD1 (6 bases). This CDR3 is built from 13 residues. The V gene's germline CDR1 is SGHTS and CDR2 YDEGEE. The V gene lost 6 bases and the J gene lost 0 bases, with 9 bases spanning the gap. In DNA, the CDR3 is TGTGCCAGCACCTGGACAGTGAACACTGAAGCTTTCTTT. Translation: CASTWTVNTEAFF.

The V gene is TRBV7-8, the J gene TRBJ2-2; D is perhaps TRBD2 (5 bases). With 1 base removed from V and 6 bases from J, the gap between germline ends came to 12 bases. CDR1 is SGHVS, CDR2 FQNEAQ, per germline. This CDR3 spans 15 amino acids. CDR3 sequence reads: CASSLDRTQAGELFF. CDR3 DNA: TGTGCCAGCAGCTTAGATAGGACTCAGGCCGGGGAGCTGTTTTTT.

The CDR3 sequence is CASSQGSRGPYEQYF. CDR3 bases: TGTGCCAGTAGCCAGGGGTCCAGGGGTCCCTACGAGCAGTACTTC. The J gene is TRBJ2-7, the V gene TRBV19; the D gene is possibly TRBD1 (6 bases). Germline CDR1 LNHDA, CDR2 SQIVND (reference sequence). Trimming removed 6 bases at V and 2 bases at J, with 17 bases between. This CDR3 has 15 amino acids.

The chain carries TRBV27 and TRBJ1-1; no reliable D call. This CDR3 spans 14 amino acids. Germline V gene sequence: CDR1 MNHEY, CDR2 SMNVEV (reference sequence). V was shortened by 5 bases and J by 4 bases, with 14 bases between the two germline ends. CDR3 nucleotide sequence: TGTGCCAGCAGTCCATTCTCCGGAGGCACTGAAGCTTTCTTT. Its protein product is CASSPFSGGTEAFF.

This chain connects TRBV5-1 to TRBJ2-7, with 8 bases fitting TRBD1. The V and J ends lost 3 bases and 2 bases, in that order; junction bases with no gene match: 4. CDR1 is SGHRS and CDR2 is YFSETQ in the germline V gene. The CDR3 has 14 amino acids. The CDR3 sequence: CASSSDRVAYEQYF. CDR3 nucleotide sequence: TGCGCCAGCAGCTCGGACAGGGTGGCCTACGAGCAGTACTTC. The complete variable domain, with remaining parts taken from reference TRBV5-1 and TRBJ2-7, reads KAGVTQTPRYLIKTRGQQVTLSCSPISGHRSVSWYQQTPGQGLQFLFEYFSETQRNKGNFPGRFSGRQFSNSRSEMNVSTLELGDSALYLCASSSDRVAYEQYFGPGTRLTVT.

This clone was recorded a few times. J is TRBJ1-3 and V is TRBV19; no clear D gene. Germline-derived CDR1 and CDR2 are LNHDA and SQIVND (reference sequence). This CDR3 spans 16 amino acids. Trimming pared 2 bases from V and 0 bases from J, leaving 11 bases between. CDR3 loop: CASSIPRVVSGNTIYF. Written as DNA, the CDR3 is TGTGCCAGTAGTATACCCCGGGTCGTCTCTGGAAACACCATATATTTT.

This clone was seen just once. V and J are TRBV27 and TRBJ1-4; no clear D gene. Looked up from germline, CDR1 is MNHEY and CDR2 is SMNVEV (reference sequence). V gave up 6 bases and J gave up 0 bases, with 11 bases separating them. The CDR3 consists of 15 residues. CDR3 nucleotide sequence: TGTGCCAGCAGGCCGATGAGAGCAACTAATGAAAAACTGTTTTTT. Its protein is CASRPMRATNEKLFF.